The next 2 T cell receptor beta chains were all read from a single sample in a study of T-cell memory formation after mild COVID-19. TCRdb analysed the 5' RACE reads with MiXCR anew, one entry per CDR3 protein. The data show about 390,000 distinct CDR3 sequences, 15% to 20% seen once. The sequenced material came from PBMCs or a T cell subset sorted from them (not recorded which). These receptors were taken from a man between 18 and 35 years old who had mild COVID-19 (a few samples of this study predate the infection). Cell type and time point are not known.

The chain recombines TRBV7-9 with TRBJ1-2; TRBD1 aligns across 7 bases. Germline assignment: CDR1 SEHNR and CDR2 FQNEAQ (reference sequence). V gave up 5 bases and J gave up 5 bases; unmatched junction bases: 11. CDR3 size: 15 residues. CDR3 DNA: TGTGCCAGCAGCACAGGCACAGGGGTGGCTTATGGCTACACCTTC. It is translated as CASSTGTGVAYGYTF.

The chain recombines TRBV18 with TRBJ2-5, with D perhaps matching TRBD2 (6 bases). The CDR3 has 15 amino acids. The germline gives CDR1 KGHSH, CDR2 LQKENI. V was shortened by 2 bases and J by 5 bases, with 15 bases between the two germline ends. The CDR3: CASSPGAGSRETQYF. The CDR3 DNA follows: TGTGCCAGCTCACCAGGGGCGGGGTCTCGTGAGACCCAGTACTTC.